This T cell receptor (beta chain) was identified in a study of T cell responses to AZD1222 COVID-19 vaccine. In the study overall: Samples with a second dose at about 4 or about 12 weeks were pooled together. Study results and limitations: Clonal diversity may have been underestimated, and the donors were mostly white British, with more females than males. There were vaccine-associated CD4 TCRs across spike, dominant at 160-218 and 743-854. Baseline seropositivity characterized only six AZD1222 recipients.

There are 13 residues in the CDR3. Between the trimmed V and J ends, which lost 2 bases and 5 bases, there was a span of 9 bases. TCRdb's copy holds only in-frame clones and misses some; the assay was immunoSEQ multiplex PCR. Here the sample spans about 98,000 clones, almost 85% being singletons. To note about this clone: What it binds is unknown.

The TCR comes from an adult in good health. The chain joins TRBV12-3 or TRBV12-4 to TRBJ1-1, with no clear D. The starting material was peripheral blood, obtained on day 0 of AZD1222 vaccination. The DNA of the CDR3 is TGTGCCAGCAGTTTAAGGCAGAAGACTGAAGCTTTCTTT. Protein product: CASSLRQKTEAFF.